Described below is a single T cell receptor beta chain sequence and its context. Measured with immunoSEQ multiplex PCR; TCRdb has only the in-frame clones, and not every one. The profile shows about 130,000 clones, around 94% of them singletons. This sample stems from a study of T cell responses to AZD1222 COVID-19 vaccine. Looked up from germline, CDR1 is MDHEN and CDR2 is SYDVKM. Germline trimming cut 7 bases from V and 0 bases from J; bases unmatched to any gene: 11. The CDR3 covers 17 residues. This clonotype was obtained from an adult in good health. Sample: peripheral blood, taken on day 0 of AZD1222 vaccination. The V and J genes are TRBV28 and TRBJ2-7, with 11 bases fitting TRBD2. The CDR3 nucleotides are TGTGCCAGCAAGTTTCCGGGTACTAGCGGGAGCTCCTACGAGCAGTACTTC. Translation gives CASKFPGTSGSSYEQYF.